The clone carrying this T cell receptor beta chain has just one count. This entry belongs to a study of CD8 T cells in Susac syndrome. cDNA came from about 0.5 to 1 ug RNA primed by random hexamers. The amplification used immunoSEQ multiplex PCR on TCR beta CDR3; it spanned 54 Vbeta and 13 Jbeta. One entry per CDR3 protein, called by TCRdb with MiXCR from the immunoSEQ multiplex PCR reads. The sample includes 150,000 to 200,000 distinct CDR3 sequences, about 95% of them seen just once. Blood CD8+ and CD4+ T cells underwent high-throughput TCR beta sequencing. FACS was used to enrich TEMRA cells, whereas the CD8+ and CD4+ T cells were obtained by negative isolation. The CDR3 contains 14 residues. Trimming shortened V by 6 bases and J by 0 bases, and 11 bases separated the two germline ends. CDR1 and CDR2 (germline): SQVTM, ANQGSEA.

The V gene is TRBV29-1, the J gene TRBJ1-4, with unresolved D. This clonotype was obtained from a human donor in good health. Sequenced material: CD4+ T cells from PBMCs. CDR3 nucleotide sequence: TGCAGCGTCCTGCCAGAATCAACTAATGAAAAACTGTTTTTT. It yields the protein CSVLPESTNEKLFF.